This T cell receptor beta chain was observed in a study of blood T cells in healthy people across ages. CDR1 MGHDK and CDR2 SYGVNS come from the germline V gene. With 3 bases clipped from V and 7 bases from J, the junction kept 7 bases outside the gene matches. The CDR3 spans 15 residues. Then a second PCR, running roughly 7 to 11 cycles, was carried out with a sample-barcoded 5' primer and a J-beta primer mix. Using its own MiXCR run on the 5' RACE reads, TCRdb lists one record per CDR3 protein. Of about 780,000 distinct CDR3 sequences listed, about 46% are singletons. This clonotype was found once. Input material: blood. This TCR derives from an older man in good health. The chain uses TRBV25-1 and TRBJ2-1; 9 bases match TRBD2. CDR3 loop: CASSDPSGDPNEQFF. CDR3 DNA: TGTGCCAGCAGTGATCCTAGCGGGGACCCTAATGAGCAGTTCTTC.